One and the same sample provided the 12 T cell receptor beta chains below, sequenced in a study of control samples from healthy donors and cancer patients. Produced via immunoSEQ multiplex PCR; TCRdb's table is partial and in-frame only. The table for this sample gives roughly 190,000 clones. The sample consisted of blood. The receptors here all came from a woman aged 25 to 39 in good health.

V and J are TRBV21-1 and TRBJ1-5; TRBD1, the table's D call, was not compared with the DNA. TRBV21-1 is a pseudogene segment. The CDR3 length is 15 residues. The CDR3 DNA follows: TGTGCCAGCAGCAAAGGGACAGGGGCCAATCAGCCCCAGCATTTT. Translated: CASSKGTGANQPQHF.

Here the CDR3 reads CASSSDWDYGYTF. The CDR3 DNA reads TGCGCCAGCAGCTCCGATTGGGACTATGGCTACACCTTC. The rearrangement uses TRBV5-1 and TRBJ1-2, with D unclear. Trimming left V 3 bases short and J 3 bases short, with 9 bases between. Germline lookup yields CDR1 SGHRS and CDR2 YFSETQ. This CDR3 is 13 amino acids long.

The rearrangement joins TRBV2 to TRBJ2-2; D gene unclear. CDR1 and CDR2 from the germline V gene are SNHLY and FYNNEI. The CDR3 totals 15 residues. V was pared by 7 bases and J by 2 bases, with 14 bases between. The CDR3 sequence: CASTSGRINTGELFF. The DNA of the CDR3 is TGTGCCAGCACTTCAGGACGCATAAACACCGGGGAGCTGTTTTTT.

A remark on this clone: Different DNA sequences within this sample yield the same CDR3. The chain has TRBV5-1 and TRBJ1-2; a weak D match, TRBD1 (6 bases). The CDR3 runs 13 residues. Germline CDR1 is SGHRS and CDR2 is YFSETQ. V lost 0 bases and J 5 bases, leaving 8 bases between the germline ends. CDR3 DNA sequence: TGCGCCAGCAGCTTGGAGGGGGGATATGGCTACACCTTC. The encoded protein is CASSLEGGYGYTF.

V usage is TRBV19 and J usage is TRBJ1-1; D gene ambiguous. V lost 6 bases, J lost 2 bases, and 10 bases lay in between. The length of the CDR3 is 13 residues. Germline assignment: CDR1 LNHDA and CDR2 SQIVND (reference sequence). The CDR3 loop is CASRWSYNTEAFF. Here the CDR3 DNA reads TGTGCCAGTAGATGGTCTTATAACACTGAAGCTTTCTTT.

The CDR3 coding sequence is TGTGCCAGCAGTTTAAGGGGCGGAGGCAATGAGCAGTTCTTC. Its protein is CASSLRGGGNEQFF. The V call is TRBV27, the J call TRBJ2-1; D may correspond to TRBD1 or TRBD2 (5 bases each). The V gene's germline CDR1 is MNHEY and CDR2 SMNVEV (reference sequence). V dropped 2 bases and J dropped 6 bases, with 11 bases sitting between them. This CDR3 has 14 residues.

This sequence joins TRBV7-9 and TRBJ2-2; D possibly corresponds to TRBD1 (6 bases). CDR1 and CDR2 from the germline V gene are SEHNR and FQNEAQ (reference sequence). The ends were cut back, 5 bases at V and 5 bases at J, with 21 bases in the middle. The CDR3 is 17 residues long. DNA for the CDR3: TGTGCCAGCAGCCCAATCACCCCTTACAGGGTTACCGGGGAGCTGTTTTTT. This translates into CASSPITPYRVTGELFF.

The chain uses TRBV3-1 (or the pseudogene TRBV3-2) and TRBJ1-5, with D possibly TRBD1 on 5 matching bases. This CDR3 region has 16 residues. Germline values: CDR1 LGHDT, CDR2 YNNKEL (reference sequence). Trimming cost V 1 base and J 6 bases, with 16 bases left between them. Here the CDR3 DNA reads TGTGCCAGCAGCCAAGCGGGGGTTTCAATGAGTCAGCCCCAGCATTTT. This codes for CASSQAGVSMSQPQHF.

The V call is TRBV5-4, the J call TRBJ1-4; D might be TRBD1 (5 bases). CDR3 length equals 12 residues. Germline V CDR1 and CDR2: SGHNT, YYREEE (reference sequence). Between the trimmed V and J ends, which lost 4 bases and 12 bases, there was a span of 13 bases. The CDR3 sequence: CASSLRVPELFF. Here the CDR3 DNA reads TGTGCCAGCAGCCTCAGGGTCCCAGAACTGTTTTTT.

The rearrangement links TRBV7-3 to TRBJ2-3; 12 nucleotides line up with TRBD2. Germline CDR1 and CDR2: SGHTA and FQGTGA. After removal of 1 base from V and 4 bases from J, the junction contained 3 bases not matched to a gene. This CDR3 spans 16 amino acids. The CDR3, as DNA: TGTGCCAGCAGCTTAAGGGCTAGCGGGGGGGCAGATACGCAGTATTTT. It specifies CASSLRASGGADTQYF.

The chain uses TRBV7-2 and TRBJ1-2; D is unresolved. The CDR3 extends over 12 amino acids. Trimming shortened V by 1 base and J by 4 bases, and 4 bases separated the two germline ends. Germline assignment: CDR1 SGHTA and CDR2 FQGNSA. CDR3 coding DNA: TGTGCCAGCAGCTTAGGGAGCTATGGCTACACCTTC. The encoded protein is CASSLGSYGYTF.

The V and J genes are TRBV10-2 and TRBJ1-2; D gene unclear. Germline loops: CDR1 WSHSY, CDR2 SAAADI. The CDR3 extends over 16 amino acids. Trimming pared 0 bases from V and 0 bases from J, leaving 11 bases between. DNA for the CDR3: TGCGCCAGCAGTGAGTCGCGTTTCCCGGCTAACTATGGCTACACCTTC. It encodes CASSESRFPANYGYTF.